The 20 T cell receptor beta chains in this list originate from one sample, sequenced in a study of metastatic and nonmetastatic thyroid tumors. TCRdb re-called the PCR reads through MiXCR. There are around 21,000 clones in the sample; more than 30% occur only once, and more than 20% lies in the top ten. All patients reached thyroid surgery having received no treatment beforehand. Sequencing was done on a sample of tumor tissue. The receptor set was obtained from a female donor with papillary thyroid cancer or a benign thyroid nodule (not recorded which). Some clones in this sample may be carry-over from other donors' samples.

The chain employs TRBV6-2 or TRBV6-3 and TRBJ2-7; 10 bases align to TRBD1. CDR3 length: 15 residues. In germline, CDR1 is MNHEY, CDR2 SVGEGT. Losses at the gene ends were 6 bases for V and 2 bases for J; bases not matched to a gene: 7. The CDR3 sequence is CASRLSGTGAYEQYF. DNA for the CDR3: TGTGCCAGCAGGCTCTCCGGGACAGGGGCCTACGAGCAGTACTTC.

This clone was seen a handful of times. The chain couples TRBV12-3 or TRBV12-4 to TRBJ1-3; D possibly corresponds to TRBD1 (6 bases). V was trimmed by 7 bases and J by 0 bases, leaving 10 bases between them. The CDR3 totals 14 residues. The CDR3 sequence: CASTIRGSGNTIYF. The CDR3 coding sequence is TGTGCCAGCACGATCAGGGGCTCTGGAAACACCATATATTTT.

The V gene is TRBV6-1, the J gene TRBJ2-3; no clear D gene. Germline values: CDR1 MNHNS, CDR2 SASEGT. V was trimmed by 4 bases and J by 2 bases, leaving 19 bases between them. The CDR3 loop spans 17 amino acids. The CDR3 region is CASSAVPGPTHTDTQYF. The CDR3 DNA sequence: TGTGCCAGCAGTGCCGTCCCCGGACCGACCCACACAGATACGCAGTATTTT.

This clone showed up just once. V is TRBV5-1 and J is TRBJ1-2, with D possibly matching TRBD1 (5 bases). Between the trimmed V and J ends, which lost 2 bases and 2 bases, there was a span of 13 bases. The CDR3 loop spans 15 amino acids. CDR1 is SGHRS, CDR2 YFSETQ, per germline. The CDR3 coding sequence is TGCGCCAGCAGCTTTGTTGCAGGGTCCAACTATGGCTACACCTTC. Protein: CASSFVAGSNYGYTF.

There are a few counts of this clone. The chain is built from TRBV6-1 and TRBJ1-2; TRBD1 matches at 8 bases. This CDR3 region has 12 residues. Germline-derived CDR1 and CDR2 are MNHNS and SASEGT. V gave up 4 bases and J gave up 7 bases; unmatched junction bases: 2. This CDR3 is CASSGQGFGYTF. The CDR3 DNA follows: TGTGCCAGCAGTGGACAGGGGTTTGGCTACACCTTC.

This clone was found a few times. The chain recombines TRBV28 with TRBJ2-3, with 9 bases fitting TRBD1. The CDR3 runs 17 residues. V lost 5 bases to trimming and J lost 6 bases; unmatched junction nucleotides: 15. CDR1 MDHEN and CDR2 SYDVKM come from the germline V gene. For the CDR3, the DNA is TGTGCCAGCAGTAGCCCGGGGACAGGGAAGACGAGGGATACGCAGTATTTT. Translated: CASSSPGTGKTRDTQYF.

The genes are TRBV12-3 or TRBV12-4 and TRBJ2-7, with 8 bases fitting TRBD2. V trimming: 4 bases; J trimming: 7 bases; junction bases outside the gene matches: 3. CDR3 size: 12 residues. CDR3 residues: CASSYRGGEQYF. The CDR3 coding sequence is TGTGCCAGCAGTTATCGGGGGGGAGAGCAGTACTTC.

For the CDR3, the DNA is TGCAGTGCTAGAGGGGCGGGAGGGTCCTACGAGCAGTACTTC. Amino acids: CSARGAGGSYEQYF. V is TRBV20-1 and J is TRBJ2-7; 9 bases agree with TRBD2. The germline gives CDR1 DFQATT, CDR2 SNEGSKA (reference sequence). The trim removed 1 base at V and 1 base at J, leaving 2 bases unmatched. The CDR3 is 14 amino acids.

This clone occurred a few times. V gene TRBV12-3 or TRBV12-4 combines with J gene TRBJ2-1; the match to TRBD1 covers 8 bases. V lost 6 bases, J lost 6 bases, and 13 bases stayed unmatched. The CDR3 totals 16 residues. The DNA of the CDR3 is TGTGCCAGCAGACACATCCCGGGACAGGCTGGCAATGAGCAGTTCTTC. This sequence encodes CASRHIPGQAGNEQFF.

The chain combines TRBV9 with TRBJ2-7; D could derive from TRBD1 or TRBD2 (5 bases each). The germline V gene encodes CDR1 SGDLS and CDR2 YYNGEE. The CDR3 is 15 amino acids. Trimming removed 1 base at V and 2 bases at J, with 13 bases between. CDR3 loop: CASSVQEGRAYEQYF. As DNA, the CDR3 is TGTGCCAGCAGCGTACAAGAGGGGCGAGCCTACGAGCAGTACTTC.

This clone was picked up a small number of times. The chain has TRBV12-3 or TRBV12-4 and TRBJ2-6; D remains ambiguous. Trimming took 5 bases from V and 2 from J, leaving 10 bases between them. There are 15 residues in the CDR3. CDR3 bases: TGTGCCAGCAGTCCTACGATAGCTGGGGCCAACGTCCTGACTTTC. Translation: CASSPTIAGANVLTF.

This clone was found a few times. The chain combines TRBV19 with TRBJ1-2; D perhaps matches TRBD1 (5 bases). The CDR3 consists of 15 residues. Germline V gives CDR1 LNHDA, CDR2 SQIVND (reference sequence). V was cut by 7 bases and J by 7 bases, with 22 bases left in between. In DNA form, the CDR3 reads TGTGCCAGTACCCCCAAGGCACAGGACGTTGGTGGCTACACCTTC. Protein: CASTPKAQDVGGYTF. The full variable domain, its missing parts supplied by reference TRBV19 and TRBJ1-2, is DGGITQSPKYLFRKEGQNVTLSCEQNLNHDAMYWYRQDPGQGLRLIYYSQIVNDFQKGDIAEGYSVSREKKESFPLTVTSAQKNPTAFYLCASTPKAQDVGGYTFGSGTRLTVV.

The chain joins TRBV12-3 or TRBV12-4 to TRBJ1-2; TRBD1 matches at 9 bases. The ends lost 6 bases at V and 2 bases at J; junction bases unmatched: 4. The CDR3 spans 14 residues. The CDR3: CASSFGTGNYGYTF. CDR3 sequence (DNA): TGTGCCAGCAGCTTCGGGACAGGGAACTATGGCTACACCTTC.

This chain connects TRBV4-1 to TRBJ2-3; no definite D call. Germline CDR1 MGHRA, CDR2 YSYEKL. This CDR3 contains 15 residues. Trimming cost V 0 bases and J 6 bases, with 13 bases left between them. DNA for the CDR3: TGCGCCAGCAGCCAAGATAGGAGAGACCGGGATACGCAGTATTTT. This encodes CASSQDRRDRDTQYF.

This sequence joins TRBV5-1 and TRBJ2-5; D call uncertain. V gave up 0 bases and J gave up 1 base, with 10 bases separating them. Germline V gene data show CDR1 as SGHRS and CDR2 as YFSETQ. This CDR3 is 15 amino acids long. DNA of the CDR3: TGCGCCAGCAGCTTGGAGGTTAGCCTCCAAGAGACCCAGTACTTC. It encodes CASSLEVSLQETQYF.

This clone was seen a few times. CDR3 nucleotide sequence: TGTGCCAGCAGCATCCCCGGGCTAGCGGGAGAGGAGGAGCTGTTTTTT. It is translated as CASSIPGLAGEEELFF. J is TRBJ2-2 and V is TRBV6-1; TRBD2 matches at 10 bases. The V gene's germline CDR1 is MNHNS and CDR2 SASEGT. Trimming at V came to 6 bases and at J to 10 bases, leaving 14 bases not matched to a gene. The CDR3 is 16 amino acids.

The chain uses TRBV12-3 or TRBV12-4 and TRBJ1-2; D possibly corresponds to TRBD1 (5 bases). The CDR3 loop spans 13 amino acids. Trimming shortened V by 4 bases and J by 3 bases, and 9 bases separated the two germline ends. In nucleotides, the CDR3 is TGTGCCAGCAGTTGGCAGGGTGACTATGGCTACACCTTC. This sequence encodes CASSWQGDYGYTF.

The gene calls are TRBV6-1 and TRBJ2-5; TRBD2 agrees at 7 bases. The germline gives CDR1 MNHNS, CDR2 SASEGT. With 8 bases clipped from V and 2 bases from J, the junction kept 5 bases outside the gene matches. The CDR3 runs 13 residues. This CDR3 is CASGGTTQETQYF. The CDR3 DNA follows: TGTGCCAGCGGGGGGACTACACAAGAGACCCAGTACTTC.

The V and J genes are TRBV5-1 and TRBJ2-1; unclear D gene. Germline V gives CDR1 SGHRS, CDR2 YFSETQ. With 0 bases removed from V and 6 bases from J, the gap between germline ends came to 16 bases. This CDR3 region has 16 residues. The CDR3 here is CASSLGGVLSGNEQFF. The CDR3 nucleotides are TGCGCCAGCAGCTTGGGTGGGGTACTATCGGGCAATGAGCAGTTCTTC.

This clone was detected once. V and J are TRBV11-2 and TRBJ2-2; 9 bases are shared with TRBD2. The CDR3 sequence is 16 residues long. Trimming cost V 0 bases and J 1 base; bases outside gene matches: 0. In germline, CDR1 is SGHAT, CDR2 FQNNGV. CDR3 in amino acids: CASSLELAGNTGELFF. Here the CDR3 DNA reads TGTGCCAGCAGCTTAGAACTAGCGGGGAACACCGGGGAGCTGTTTTTT.